This TCR beta chain was observed in a study of cytomegalovirus exposure and HLA in healthy donors. Study-level points and caveats: Sequencing likely generated an artifact that appeared as a cluster of highly shared sequence variants. Within a later analysis, the majority of CMV-associated TCR beta chains appeared HLA-restricted. CMV antigen specificity was confirmed in vitro for a few CMV-associated chains.

In germline, CDR1 is MNHNS, CDR2 SASEGT. This CDR3 is 14 amino acids long. V was clipped by 6 bases and J by 3 bases; unmatched bases: 5. For this clone: Its cognate antigen is unknown.

The PCR used 60 Vbeta and 13 Jbeta primers. The data were produced by immunoSEQ multiplex PCR, yet TCRdb's version contains in-frame clones alone and is incomplete. The sample comprises 150,000 or so clones, about two thirds of which are singletons, and approximately 1.6% rests with the top ten. The sequenced material came from PBMCs. The V call is TRBV6-1, the J call TRBJ1-1; 9 nucleotides line up with TRBD1. The TCR originated in a woman between 18 and 29 years old in good health and CMV-seronegative. The CDR3 nucleotides are TGTGCCAGCAGCGTACAGGGGGCGCACACTGAAGCTTTCTTT. Amino acids: CASSVQGAHTEAFF.